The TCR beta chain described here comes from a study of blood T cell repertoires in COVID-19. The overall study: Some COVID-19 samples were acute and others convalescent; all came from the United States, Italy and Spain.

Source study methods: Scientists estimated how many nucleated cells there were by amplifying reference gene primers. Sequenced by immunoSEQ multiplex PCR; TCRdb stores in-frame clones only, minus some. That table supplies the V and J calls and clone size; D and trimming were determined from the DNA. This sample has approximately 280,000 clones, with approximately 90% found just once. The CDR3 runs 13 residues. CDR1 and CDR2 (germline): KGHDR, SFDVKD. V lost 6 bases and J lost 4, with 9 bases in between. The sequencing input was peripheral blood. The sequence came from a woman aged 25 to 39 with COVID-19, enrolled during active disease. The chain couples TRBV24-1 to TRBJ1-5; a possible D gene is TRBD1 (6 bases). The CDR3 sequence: CATSTQGNQPQHF. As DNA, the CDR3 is TGTGCCACCAGTACTCAGGGGAATCAGCCCCAGCATTTT.